Listed here are 16 T cell receptor beta chains from one sample, sequenced in a study of Ad26.COV2.S vaccination and SARS-CoV-2 variants. The treatment: roughly 18 received Ad26.COV2.S at low or high dose, single or two shots; 5 received placebo; per-sample allocation not given. Each sample was drawn 63 days after the first injection (of vaccine or placebo). Libraries were prepared by immunoSEQ multiplex PCR; TCRdb keeps only in-frame clonotypes and omits some of them. The sample records about 280,000 clones, 87% being singletons. Sequenced here: peripheral blood, sampled in a trial of Ad26.COV2.S vaccine versus placebo. These receptors all come from a person aged 18-60 years who received the Ad26.COV2.S COVID-19 vaccine or a placebo.

The chain employs TRBV10-3 and TRBJ1-1, with 9 positions matching TRBD1. The CDR3 spans 13 residues. Per germline, CDR1 ENHRY and CDR2 SYGVKD. The V and J ends lost 7 bases and 1 base, in that order; junction bases with no gene match: 1. This CDR3 reads CAITDRGNTEAFF. The CDR3 DNA reads as TGTGCCATCACGGACAGGGGGAACACTGAAGCTTTCTTT.

V gene TRBV11-2 combines with J gene TRBJ2-7; TRBD2 matches at 9 bases. V trimming: 2 bases; J trimming: 3 bases; junction bases outside the gene matches: 11. CDR3 length: 17 amino acids. Per germline, CDR1 SGHAT and CDR2 FQNNGV. The CDR3 nucleotides are TGTGCCAGCAGCTTAAGTCTAGCGGGGAGTCCCCTCTACGAGCAGTACTTC. Its protein is CASSLSLAGSPLYEQYF.

J is TRBJ1-1 and V is TRBV12-3 or TRBV12-4, with TRBD1 matching over 7 bases. The CDR3 consists of 11 residues. The J segment lost 11 bases and the V segment lost 5 bases, leaving 5 bases of the junction unmatched. The CDR3 DNA sequence: TGTGCCAGCAGTAGGACAGGCGGTGCTTTCTTT. This translates into CASSRTGGAFF.

The gene calls are TRBV30 and TRBJ1-1; possibly TRBD1 for D (6 bases). Germline V CDR1 and CDR2: GTSNPN, SVGIG (reference sequence). The CDR3 totals 13 residues. The ends were cut back, 5 bases at V and 5 bases at J, with 15 bases in the middle. CDR3 amino acids: CAWGTGIGTEAFF. CDR3 bases: TGTGCCTGGGGAACAGGGATAGGGACTGAAGCTTTCTTT.

This sequence joins TRBV25-1 and TRBJ1-2; no firm D call. V was shortened by 6 bases and J by 8 bases, with 16 bases between the two germline ends. CDR3 size: 13 residues. Germline V gene sequence: CDR1 MGHDK, CDR2 SYGVNS. The CDR3 sequence is CASRAEGVRGYTF. The DNA of the CDR3 is TGTGCCAGCAGGGCAGAAGGAGTTAGGGGCTACACCTTC.

J is TRBJ2-3 and V is TRBV18, with 9 bases that match TRBD1. The CDR3 spans 16 residues. The J segment lost 1 base and the V segment lost 0 bases, leaving 2 bases of the junction unmatched. The V gene's germline CDR1 is KGHSH and CDR2 LQKENI. In DNA form, the CDR3 reads TGTGCCAGCTCACCACCCGGGACAGGGCGCACAGATACGCAGTATTTT. Translating it yields CASSPPGTGRTDTQYF.

The genes are TRBV29-1 and TRBJ1-5, with a weak D call TRBD1 (5 bases). The CDR3 loop spans 12 amino acids. Looked up from germline, CDR1 is SQVTM and CDR2 is ANQGSEA. The V and J ends lost 7 bases and 4 bases respectively, with 11 bases between them. The CDR3 nucleotides read TGCAGCGCCGGGACTTCTAATCAGCCCCAGCATTTT. Amino acid sequence: CSAGTSNQPQHF.

The chain uses TRBV27 and TRBJ2-7; 12 nucleotides align to TRBD2. The CDR3 loop spans 15 amino acids. V shed 6 bases, J shed 3 bases, and the junction held 6 bases outside the gene matches. In germline, CDR1 is MNHEY, CDR2 SMNVEV (reference sequence). CDR3 in DNA: TGTGCCAGCAGACCACTAGCGGGAGGAAACTACGAGCAGTACTTC. Translating gives CASRPLAGGNYEQYF.

The chain employs TRBV12-5 and TRBJ2-1; 9 bases are a match to TRBD2. This CDR3 comprises 17 residues. Per germline, CDR1 LGHNT and CDR2 FRNRAP. The V gene end was trimmed by 6 bases and the J gene end by 1 base; junction bases not matched to a gene: 10. The CDR3 is CASGRIAGDRSYNEQFF. The CDR3 DNA is TGTGCTAGTGGGAGAATAGCGGGAGATAGGTCCTACAATGAGCAGTTCTTC.

The chain uses TRBV7-8 and TRBJ2-6, with 7 bases lining up with TRBD1. The V segment lost 8 bases and the J segment 4 bases; nucleotides outside the gene matches: 5. The CDR3 loop spans 14 amino acids. Germline V CDR1 and CDR2: SGHVS, FQNEAQ. CDR3 bases: TGTGCCAGCCCGACAGGGAGAGGGGCCAACGTCCTGACTTTC. Encoded protein: CASPTGRGANVLTF.

The CDR3 reads CASSSESGANVLTF. The CDR3 bases are TGTGCCAGCTCATCCGAATCTGGGGCCAACGTCCTGACTTTC. V and J are TRBV18 and TRBJ2-6; D gene ambiguous. CDR3 size: 14 residues. Germline V gene lookup returns CDR1 KGHSH and CDR2 LQKENI. The V end lost 5 bases, the J end lost 1 base, and 6 bases lay between the germline ends.

This sequence joins TRBV5-6 and TRBJ1-2; D call uncertain. The length of the CDR3 is 17 residues. V was trimmed by 0 bases and J by 3 bases, leaving 18 bases between them. The germline V gene has CDR1 SGHDT and CDR2 YYEEEE. The CDR3 loop is CASSLEEGSSGHYGYTF. CDR3 sequence (DNA): TGTGCCAGCAGCTTGGAGGAGGGCAGTAGCGGTCACTATGGCTACACCTTC.

This clone was counted once. This chain connects TRBV11-2 to TRBJ2-1; no firm D call. CDR1 is SGHAT and CDR2 is FQNNGV in the germline V gene. V lost 9 bases to trimming and J lost 8 bases, with 17 bases between them. The CDR3 runs to 13 residues. CDR3 protein: CASSLDRTHEQFF. For the CDR3, the DNA is TGTGCCAGTTCTTTGGACCGCACGCATGAGCAGTTCTTC.

The rearrangement links TRBV12-5 to TRBJ1-3; D gene uncertain. The CDR3 covers 14 residues. V was cut by 1 base and J by 0 bases, with 4 bases left in between. Germline CDR1 and CDR2: LGHNT and FRNRAP. For the CDR3, the DNA is TGTGCTAGTGGTTTGGCGGTCTCTGGAAACACCATATATTTT. It specifies CASGLAVSGNTIYF. Supplemented by reference TRBV12-5 and TRBJ1-3, the full variable domain reads DARVTQTPRHKVTEMGQEVTMRCQPILGHNTVFWYRQTMMQGLELLAYFRNRAPLDDSGMPKDRFSAEMPDATLATLKIQPSEPRDSAVYFCASGLAVSGNTIYFGEGSWLTVV.

CDR3 coding DNA: TGTGCCAGCAGTTACGGGTCCCTTAACTATGGCTACACCTTC. Translated, it gives CASSYGSLNYGYTF. The chain carries TRBV6-5 and TRBJ1-2, with D uncertain. CDR1 and CDR2 from the germline V gene are MNHEY and SVGAGI. Trimming took off 2 bases at V and 1 base at J, with 8 bases between the two ends. The CDR3 spans 14 residues.

The DNA for the CDR3 is TGTGCCTGGAATGTAAGGGAGGTAGCTTTCTTT. Translation gives CAWNVREVAFF. The gene calls are TRBV30 and TRBJ1-1; no clear D gene. The germline V and J ends were trimmed by 4 bases and 10 bases, with 13 bases remaining between them. CDR3 length: 11 amino acids. Germline assignment: CDR1 GTSNPN and CDR2 SVGIG (reference sequence).